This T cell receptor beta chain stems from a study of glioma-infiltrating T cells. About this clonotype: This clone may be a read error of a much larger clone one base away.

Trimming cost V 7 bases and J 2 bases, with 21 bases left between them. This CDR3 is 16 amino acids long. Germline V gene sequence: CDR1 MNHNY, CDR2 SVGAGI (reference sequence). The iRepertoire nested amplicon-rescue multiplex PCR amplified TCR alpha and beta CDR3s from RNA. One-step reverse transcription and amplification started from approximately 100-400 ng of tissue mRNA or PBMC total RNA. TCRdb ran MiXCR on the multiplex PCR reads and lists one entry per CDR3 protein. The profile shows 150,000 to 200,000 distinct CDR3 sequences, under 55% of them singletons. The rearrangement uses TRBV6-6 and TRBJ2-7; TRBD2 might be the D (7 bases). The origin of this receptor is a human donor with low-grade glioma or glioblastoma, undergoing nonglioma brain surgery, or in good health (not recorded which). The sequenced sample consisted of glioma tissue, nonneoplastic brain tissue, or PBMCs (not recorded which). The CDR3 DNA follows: TGTGCCAGCACCAAGGGGGGCGGGAGTCTTGCCTACGAGCAGTACTTC. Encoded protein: CASTKGGGSLAYEQYF.